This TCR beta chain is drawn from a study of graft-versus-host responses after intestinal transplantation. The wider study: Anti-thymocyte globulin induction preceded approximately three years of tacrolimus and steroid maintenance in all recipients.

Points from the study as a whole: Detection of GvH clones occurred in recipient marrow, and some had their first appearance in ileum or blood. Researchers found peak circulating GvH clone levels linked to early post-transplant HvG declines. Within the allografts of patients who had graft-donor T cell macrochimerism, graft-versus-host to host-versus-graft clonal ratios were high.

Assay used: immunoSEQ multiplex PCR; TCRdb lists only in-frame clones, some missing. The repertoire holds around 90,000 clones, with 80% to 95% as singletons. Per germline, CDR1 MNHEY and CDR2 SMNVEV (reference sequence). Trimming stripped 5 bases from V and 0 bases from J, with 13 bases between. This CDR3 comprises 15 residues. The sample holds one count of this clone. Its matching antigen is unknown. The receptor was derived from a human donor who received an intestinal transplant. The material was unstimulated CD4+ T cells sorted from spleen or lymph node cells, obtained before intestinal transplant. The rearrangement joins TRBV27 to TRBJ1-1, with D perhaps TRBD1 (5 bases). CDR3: CASSPGDRLNTEAFF. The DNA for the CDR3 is TGTGCCAGCAGTCCCGGCGACAGATTGAACACTGAAGCTTTCTTT.